This TCR beta chain emerged from a study of T cell clones after liver transplantation (dated by TCRdb to about 2019). Some background on the complete study: Samples were obtained from ITN030ST, a randomized trial in which withdrawal of immunosuppression was attempted within 2 years of liver transplantation. Donor-reactive T cell clones were identified by TCRbeta sequencing following a pre-transplant mixed lymphocyte reaction and were subsequently tracked in post-transplant blood. Of the 8 liver transplant recipients making up the studied cohort, 3 were classified as tolerant and 5 as non-tolerant. Of the eight recipients, three were HCV-positive, while the remaining recipients had been transplanted for non-autoimmune, non-viral indications. Blood samples were collected pre-transplant, pre-randomization before withdrawal, and post-randomization after either complete withdrawal or failed withdrawal. Tolerance was defined as complete immunosuppression withdrawal for at least one year with no rise in liver enzymes beyond twice the upper limit of normal. No induction therapy was given to the subjects, and standard immunosuppression was administered until randomization at 12-24 months post-transplant. Third party-reactive TCRbeta sequences from pre-transplant MLRs were also identified as an antigen-independent comparator for donor-reactive sequences.

Trimming takes 5 bases off V and 3 bases off J; junction bases not matched to a gene: 6. The CDR3 has 16 amino acids, counting the end cysteine and phenylalanine. Here the CDR3 DNA is all that survives: 48 bases in frame from base 1. CDR1 and CDR2 are drawn from the germline V gene: SGHAT, FQNNGV. Comment on this clone: The target of this receptor is not known. No base quality values were provided; no much bigger clone lies one nucleotide off.

Thawed unstimulated PBMCs were stained for CD3, CD4 and CD8 and FACS-sorted into CD3+CD4+ and CD3+CD8+ populations. All 8 studied subjects were randomized to withdrawal of immunosuppression. The Qiagen DNeasy Blood and Tissue Kit was used for genomic DNA isolation. Frozen genomic DNA underwent high-throughput TCRbeta CDR3 sequencing by immunoSEQ, including PCR amplification, mapping, bias correction and internal controls. Per the source publication's procedure: Only productive rearrangements were retained, and each unique TCRbeta sequence was defined by its CDR3 nucleotide sequence together with its V and J gene. A sequence counted as donor-reactive only if the sequence showed at least 5-fold expansion in CFSE-low cells compared with unstimulated pre-transplant cells and had a frequency of at least 0.01%. Per-subject minimum frequency thresholds, based on the lowest-template unstimulated sample, ensured at least 90% detection power. Repertoire turnover was measured by Jensen-Shannon divergence between the top 1000 TCRbeta sequences post- and pre-transplant. Two-sided Fisher's exact tests were used to test for changes in the detection of donor-reactive sequences. In its TCRdb copy, this immuneACCESS table keeps in-frame sequences only and misses some clones. Where compared with another copy, unresolved V genes explain less than half of these, and the others have no known cause. V, J and clone size are those of that table, while D and trimming were read from the DNA. Across this sample there are some 110,000 clones, with roughly nine tenths seen only once. 0.65% to 0.85% of the sample comes from the top ten.

The research as a whole found: In most of the 8 subjects, regardless of tolerance or HCV status, circulating donor-reactive CD4 TCRbeta sequences dropped significantly post-transplant. In a couple of subjects, low numbers of available donor cells limited the measurable donor-reactive repertoire. When repertoire turnover was accounted for, significantly reduced detection of donor-reactive sequences was found in 7 of 8 subjects for CD4 and in 8 of 8 subjects for CD8. Donor-reactive sequences declined more than third party-reactive ones, suggesting partial antigen-specific deletion unrelated to withdrawal success. The conclusions were preliminary, being limited by small, heterogeneous patient numbers and by non-standardized post-transplant time points. Because allograft tissue specimens were not available, migration of donor-reactive T cells into the graft, rather than deletion, may have occurred.

The origin of this receptor is a human patient who received a liver transplant. Some T cells may have been brought in with the graft after a transplant. The sample consisted of CD4+ T cells from blood, taken 12 months after liver transplant. The V and J genes are TRBV11-2 and TRBJ2-1; 11 bases in between match TRBD2. The nucleotide sequence reads as follows: TGTGCCAGCAGCCCTCGACTAGCGGGGCACTACAATGAGCAGTTCTTC. Protein translation: CASSPRLAGHYNEQFF. Beyond the CDR3, the reference TRBV11-2 and TRBJ2-1 genes provide the residues; the full variable domain reads: EAGVAQSPRYKIIEKRQSVAFWCNPISGHATLYWYQQILGQGPKLLIQFQNNGVVDDSQLPKDRFSAERLKGVDSTLKIQPAKLEDSAVYLCASSPRLAGHYNEQFFGPGTRLTVL.